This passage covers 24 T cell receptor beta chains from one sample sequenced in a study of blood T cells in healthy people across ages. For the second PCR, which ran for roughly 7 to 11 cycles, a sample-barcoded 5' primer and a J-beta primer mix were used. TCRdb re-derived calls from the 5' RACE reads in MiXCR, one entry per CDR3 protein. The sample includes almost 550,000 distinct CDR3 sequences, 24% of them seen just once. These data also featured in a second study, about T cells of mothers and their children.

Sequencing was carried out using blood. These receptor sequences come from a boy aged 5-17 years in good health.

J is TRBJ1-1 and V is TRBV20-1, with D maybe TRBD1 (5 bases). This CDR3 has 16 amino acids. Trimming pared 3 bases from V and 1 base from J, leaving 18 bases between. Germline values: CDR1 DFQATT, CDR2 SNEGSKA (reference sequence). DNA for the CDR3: TGCAGTGCTAGTTTTAGGGCAGGGTGGGGGAACACTGAAGCTTTCTTT. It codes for CSASFRAGWGNTEAFF.

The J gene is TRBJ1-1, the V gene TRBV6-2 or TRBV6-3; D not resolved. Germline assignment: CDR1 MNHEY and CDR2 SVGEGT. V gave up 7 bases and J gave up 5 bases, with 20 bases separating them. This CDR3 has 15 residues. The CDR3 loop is CASTLIAWGDTEAFF. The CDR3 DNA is TGTGCCAGCACCCTAATCGCATGGGGAGATACTGAAGCTTTCTTT.

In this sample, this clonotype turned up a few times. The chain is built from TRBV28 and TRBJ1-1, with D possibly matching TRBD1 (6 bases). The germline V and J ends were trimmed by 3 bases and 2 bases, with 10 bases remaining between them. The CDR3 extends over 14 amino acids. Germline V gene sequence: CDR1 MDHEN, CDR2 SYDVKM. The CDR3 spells CASSLGTPNTEAFF. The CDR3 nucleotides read TGTGCCAGCAGTTTGGGGACACCCAACACTGAAGCTTTCTTT.

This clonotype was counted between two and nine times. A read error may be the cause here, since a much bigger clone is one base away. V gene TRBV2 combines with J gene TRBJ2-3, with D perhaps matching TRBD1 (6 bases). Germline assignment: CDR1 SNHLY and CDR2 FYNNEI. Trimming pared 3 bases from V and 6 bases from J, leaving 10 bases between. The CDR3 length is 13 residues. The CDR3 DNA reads TGTGCCAGCAGTGATGGGACATTCGATACGCAGTATTTT. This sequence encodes CASSDGTFDTQYF.

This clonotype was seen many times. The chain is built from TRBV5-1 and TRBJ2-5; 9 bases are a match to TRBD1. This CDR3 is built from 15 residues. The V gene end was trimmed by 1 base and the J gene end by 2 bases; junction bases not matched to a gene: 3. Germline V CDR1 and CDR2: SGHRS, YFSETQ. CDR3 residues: CASSLWGQGQETQYF. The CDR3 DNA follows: TGCGCCAGCAGCTTGTGGGGACAGGGTCAAGAGACCCAGTACTTC.

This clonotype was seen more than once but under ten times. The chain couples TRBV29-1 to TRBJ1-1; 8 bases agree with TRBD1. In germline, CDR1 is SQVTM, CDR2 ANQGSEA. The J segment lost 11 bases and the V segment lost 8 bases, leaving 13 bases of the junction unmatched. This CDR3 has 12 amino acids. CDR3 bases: TGCAGCTTCGACAGGGGCCCCGCAGGGGCTTTCTTT. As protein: CSFDRGPAGAFF.

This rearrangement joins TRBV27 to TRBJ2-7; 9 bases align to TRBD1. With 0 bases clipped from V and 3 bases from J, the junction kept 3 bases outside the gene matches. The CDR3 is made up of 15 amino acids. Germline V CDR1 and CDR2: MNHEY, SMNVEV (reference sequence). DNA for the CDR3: TGTGCCAGCAGTTTATCTGGACAGGGGAACTACGAGCAGTACTTC. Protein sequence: CASSLSGQGNYEQYF.

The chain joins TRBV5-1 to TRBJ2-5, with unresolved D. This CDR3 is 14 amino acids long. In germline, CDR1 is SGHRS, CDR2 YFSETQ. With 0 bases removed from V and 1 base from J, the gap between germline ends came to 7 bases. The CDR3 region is CASSLGHRQETQYF. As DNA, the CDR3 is TGCGCCAGCAGCTTGGGACACCGCCAAGAGACCCAGTACTTC.

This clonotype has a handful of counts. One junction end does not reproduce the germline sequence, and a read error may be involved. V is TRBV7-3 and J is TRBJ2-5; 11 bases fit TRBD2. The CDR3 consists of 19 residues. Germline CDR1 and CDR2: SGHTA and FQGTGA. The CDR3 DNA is TGTGCCAGCAGCTTAATAGGCCTAGCGGGGGGCCCTCCGAAGGAGACCCAGTGCTTC. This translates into CASSLIGLAGGPPKETQCF.

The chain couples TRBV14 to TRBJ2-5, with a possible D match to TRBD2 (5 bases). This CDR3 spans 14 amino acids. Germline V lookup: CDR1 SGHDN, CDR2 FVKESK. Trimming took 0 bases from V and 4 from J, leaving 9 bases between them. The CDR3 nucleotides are TGTGCCAGCAGCCAAGATTGGCGGGCAGAGACCCAGTACTTC. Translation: CASSQDWRAETQYF. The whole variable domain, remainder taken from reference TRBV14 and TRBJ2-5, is EAGVTQFPSHSVIEKGQTVTLRCDPISGHDNLYWYRRVMGKEIKFLLHFVKESKQDESGMPNNRFLAERTGGTYSTLKVQPAELEDSGVYFCASSQDWRAETQYFGPGTRLLVL.

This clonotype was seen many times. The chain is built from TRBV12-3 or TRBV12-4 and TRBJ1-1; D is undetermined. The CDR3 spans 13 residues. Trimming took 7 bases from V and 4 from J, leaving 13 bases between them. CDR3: CASIFRQGTEAFF. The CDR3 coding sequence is TGTGCCAGCATCTTTAGGCAAGGCACTGAAGCTTTCTTT.

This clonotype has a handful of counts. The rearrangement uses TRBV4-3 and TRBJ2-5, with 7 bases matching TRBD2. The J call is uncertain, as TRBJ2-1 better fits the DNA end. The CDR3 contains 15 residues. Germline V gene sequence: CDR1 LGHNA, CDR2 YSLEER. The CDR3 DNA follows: TGCGCCAGCAGCCAAGGGGCGCAGGGACTAAATGAGCAGTTCTTC. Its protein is CASSQGAQGLNEQFF.

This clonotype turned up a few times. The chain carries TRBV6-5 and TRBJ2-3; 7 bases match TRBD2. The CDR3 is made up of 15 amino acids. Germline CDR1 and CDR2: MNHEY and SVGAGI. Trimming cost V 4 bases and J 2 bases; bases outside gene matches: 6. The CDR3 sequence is CASSFSGFYTDTQYF. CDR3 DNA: TGTGCCAGCAGTTTTAGCGGGTTCTACACAGATACGCAGTATTTT.

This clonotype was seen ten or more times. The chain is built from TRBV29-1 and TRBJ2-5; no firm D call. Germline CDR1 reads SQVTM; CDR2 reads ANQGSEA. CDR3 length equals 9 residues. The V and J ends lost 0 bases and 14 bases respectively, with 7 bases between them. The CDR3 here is CSVEEGFYF. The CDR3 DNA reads TGCAGCGTTGAAGAAGGGTTTTACTTC.

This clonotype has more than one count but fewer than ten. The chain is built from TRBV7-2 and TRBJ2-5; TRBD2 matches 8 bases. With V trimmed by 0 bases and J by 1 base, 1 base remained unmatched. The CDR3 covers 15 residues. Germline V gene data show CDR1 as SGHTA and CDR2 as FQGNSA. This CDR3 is CASSLAGTSQETQYF. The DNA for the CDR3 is TGTGCCAGCAGCTTAGCCGGGACTAGCCAAGAGACCCAGTACTTC.

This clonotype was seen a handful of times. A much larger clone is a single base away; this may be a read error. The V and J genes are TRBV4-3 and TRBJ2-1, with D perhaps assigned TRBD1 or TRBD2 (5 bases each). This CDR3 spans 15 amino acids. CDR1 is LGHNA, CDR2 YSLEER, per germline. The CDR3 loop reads CASSPDGAGWNEQLF. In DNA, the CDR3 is TGCGCCAGCAGCCCCGACGGGGCCGGCTGGAATGAGCAGCTCTTC.

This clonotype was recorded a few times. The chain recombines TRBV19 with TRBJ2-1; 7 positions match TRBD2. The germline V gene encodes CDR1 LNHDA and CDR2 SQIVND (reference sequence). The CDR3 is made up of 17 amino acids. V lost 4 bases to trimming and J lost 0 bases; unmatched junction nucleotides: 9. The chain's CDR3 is CASSTLKRGRSYNEQFF. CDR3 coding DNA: TGTGCCAGTAGTACCTTAAAGCGGGGCCGCTCCTACAATGAGCAGTTCTTC.

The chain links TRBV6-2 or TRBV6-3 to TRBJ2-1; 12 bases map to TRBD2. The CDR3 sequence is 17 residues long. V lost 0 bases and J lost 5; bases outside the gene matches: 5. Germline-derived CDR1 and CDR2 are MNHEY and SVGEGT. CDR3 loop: CASSYSLAGGTHNEQFF. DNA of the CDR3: TGTGCCAGCAGTTACTCCCTAGCGGGAGGGACACACAATGAGCAGTTCTTC.

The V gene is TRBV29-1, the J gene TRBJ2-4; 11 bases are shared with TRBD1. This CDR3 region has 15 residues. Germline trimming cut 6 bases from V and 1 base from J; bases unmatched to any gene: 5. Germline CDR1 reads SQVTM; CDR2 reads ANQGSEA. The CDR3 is CSVGTGGSAKNIQYF. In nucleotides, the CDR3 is TGCAGCGTAGGGACAGGGGGAAGTGCCAAAAACATTCAGTACTTC.

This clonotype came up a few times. The CDR3 DNA sequence: TGTGCCAGCAGTCGGACAGGGTATAGCTATGGCTACACCTTC. It codes for CASSRTGYSYGYTF. V usage is TRBV12-3 or TRBV12-4 and J usage is TRBJ1-2, with 8 bases identical to TRBD1. V was clipped by 5 bases and J by 4 bases; unmatched bases: 6. This CDR3 has 14 amino acids.

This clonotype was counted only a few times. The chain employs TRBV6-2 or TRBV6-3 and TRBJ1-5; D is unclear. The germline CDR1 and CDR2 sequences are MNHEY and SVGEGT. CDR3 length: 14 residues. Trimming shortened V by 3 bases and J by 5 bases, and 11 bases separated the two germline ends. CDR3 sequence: CASSYSVLYQPQHF. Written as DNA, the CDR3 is TGTGCCAGCAGTTATTCGGTGTTGTATCAGCCCCAGCATTTT.

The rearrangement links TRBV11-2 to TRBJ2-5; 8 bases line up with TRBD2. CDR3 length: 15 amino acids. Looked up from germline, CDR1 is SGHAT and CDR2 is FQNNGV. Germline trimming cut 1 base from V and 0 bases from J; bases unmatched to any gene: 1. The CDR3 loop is CASSLVRGDQETQYF. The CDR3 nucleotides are TGTGCCAGCAGCTTAGTGCGGGGGGACCAAGAGACCCAGTACTTC. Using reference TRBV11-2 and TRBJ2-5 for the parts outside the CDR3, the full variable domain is EAGVAQSPRYKIIEKRQSVAFWCNPISGHATLYWYQQILGQGPKLLIQFQNNGVVDDSQLPKDRFSAERLKGVDSTLKIQPAKLEDSAVYLCASSLVRGDQETQYFGPGTRLLVL.

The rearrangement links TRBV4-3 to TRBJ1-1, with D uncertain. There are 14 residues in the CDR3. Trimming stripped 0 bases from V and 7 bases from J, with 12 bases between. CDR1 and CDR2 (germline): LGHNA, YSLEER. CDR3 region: CASSQDLRIHEAFF. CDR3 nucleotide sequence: TGCGCCAGCAGCCAAGATCTGAGGATCCATGAAGCTTTCTTT.

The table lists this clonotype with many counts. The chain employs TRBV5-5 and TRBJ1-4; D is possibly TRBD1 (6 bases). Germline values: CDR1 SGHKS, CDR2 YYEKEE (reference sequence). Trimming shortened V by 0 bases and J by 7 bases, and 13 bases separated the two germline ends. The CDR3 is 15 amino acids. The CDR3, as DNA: TGTGCCAGCAGCTTGGCGCGGGGGCGGGGTGAAAAACTGTTTTTT. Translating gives CASSLARGRGEKLFF.